Listed below are T cell receptor beta chains from one sample, sequenced in a study of blood T cells in healthy people across ages. TCRdb used MiXCR to reprocess the 5' RACE reads, holding one entry per CDR3 protein. The table includes roughly 800,000 distinct CDR3 sequences, approximately 25% detected once. The same sample was also used in a study of T cells of mothers and their children.

Sequencing used blood. The receptors were gathered from a boy between 5 and 17 years old in good health. CDR3s leave out the opening cysteine and the closing phenylalanine or tryptophan. The order of the fields is V gene, clone size, CDR3 protein. Clone size, where shown, is once, few, many, or a class for clones that have expanded.

v_call: TRBV7-9
clone_size: few
cdr3_aa: ASTSSGLTYEQY

v_call: TRBV5-5
clone_size: few
cdr3_aa: ASTFLGTVNTEAF

v_call: TRBV7-9
clone_size: .
cdr3_aa: ASSPGTTGNQPQH

v_call: TRBV20-1
clone_size: .
cdr3_aa: SARAPGGRNEQF

v_call: TRBV20-1
clone_size: few
cdr3_aa: SARAGLQGAIY

v_call: TRBV10-3
clone_size: .
cdr3_aa: AIGPQNQPQH

v_call: TRBV27
clone_size: .
cdr3_aa: ASRGLEDDTQY

v_call: TRBV5-1
clone_size: few
cdr3_aa: ASSLTSSPYNEQF

v_call: TRBV3-1
clone_size: few
cdr3_aa: ASSQHHNEQF

v_call: TRBV7-6
clone_size: .
cdr3_aa: ASSPVGGVNTEAF

v_call: TRBV4-3
clone_size: .
cdr3_aa: ASSQDGSEQF

v_call: TRBV28
clone_size: .
cdr3_aa: ASSPTAGTTDTQY

v_call: TRBV20-1
clone_size: few
cdr3_aa: SSHSGGPTNTQY

v_call: TRBV6-6
clone_size: few
cdr3_aa: ASNEQGGWTEAF

v_call: TRBV4-1
clone_size: .
cdr3_aa: ASSPRGLRANEQF

v_call: TRBV20-1
clone_size: .
cdr3_aa: SATGLLYNEQF

v_call: TRBV28
clone_size: few
cdr3_aa: ASSSQGTGDSNQPQH

v_call: TRBV29-1
clone_size: few
cdr3_aa: SCTPARASTDTQY

v_call: TRBV19
clone_size: .
cdr3_aa: ASSIGSGTVTDTQY

v_call: TRBV21-1
clone_size: few
cdr3_aa: ASCPPRPNSPLH

v_call: TRBV9
clone_size: few
cdr3_aa: ASSVEPWERETQY

v_call: TRBV2
clone_size: .
cdr3_aa: ASKDREEETQY

v_call: TRBV6-2/TRBV6-3
clone_size: few
cdr3_aa: ASSYNQQETQY

v_call: TRBV28
clone_size: .
cdr3_aa: ASSTGQPGGNIQY

v_call: TRBV27
clone_size: few
cdr3_aa: ASRTTREGYQPQH

v_call: TRBV7-9
clone_size: many
cdr3_aa: ASSPRWSFGGRENEQF

v_call: TRBV29-1
clone_size: few
cdr3_aa: SVEARGTKNTEAF

v_call: TRBV11-2
clone_size: few
cdr3_aa: ASSSDTGVNTEAF

v_call: TRBV9
clone_size: few
cdr3_aa: ASSVARFSYEQY